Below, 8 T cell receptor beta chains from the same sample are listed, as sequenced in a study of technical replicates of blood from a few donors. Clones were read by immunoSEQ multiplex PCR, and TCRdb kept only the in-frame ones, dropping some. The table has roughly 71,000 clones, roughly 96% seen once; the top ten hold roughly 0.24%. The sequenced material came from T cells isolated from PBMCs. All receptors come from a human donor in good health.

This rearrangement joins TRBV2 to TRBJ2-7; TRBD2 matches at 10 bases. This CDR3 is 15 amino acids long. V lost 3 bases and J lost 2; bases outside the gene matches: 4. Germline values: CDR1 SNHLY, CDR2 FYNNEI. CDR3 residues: CASSEGAGGPYEQYF. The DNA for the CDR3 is TGTGCCAGCAGTGAGGGAGCGGGGGGGCCCTACGAGCAGTACTTC. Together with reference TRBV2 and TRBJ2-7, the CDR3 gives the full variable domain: EPEVTQTPSHQVTQMGQEVILRCVPISNHLYFYWYRQILGQKVEFLVSFYNNEISEKSEIFDDQFSVERPDGSNFTLKIRSTKLEDSAMYFCASSEGAGGPYEQYFGPGTRLTVT.

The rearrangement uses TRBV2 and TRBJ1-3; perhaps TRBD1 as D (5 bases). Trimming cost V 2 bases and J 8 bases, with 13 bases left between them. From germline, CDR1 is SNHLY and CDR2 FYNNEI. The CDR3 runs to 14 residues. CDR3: CASSESSGLYTIYF. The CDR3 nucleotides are TGTGCCAGCAGTGAATCGTCAGGGTTATACACCATATATTTT. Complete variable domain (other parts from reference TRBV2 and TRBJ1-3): EPEVTQTPSHQVTQMGQEVILRCVPISNHLYFYWYRQILGQKVEFLVSFYNNEISEKSEIFDDQFSVERPDGSNFTLKIRSTKLEDSAMYFCASSESSGLYTIYFGEGSWLTVV.

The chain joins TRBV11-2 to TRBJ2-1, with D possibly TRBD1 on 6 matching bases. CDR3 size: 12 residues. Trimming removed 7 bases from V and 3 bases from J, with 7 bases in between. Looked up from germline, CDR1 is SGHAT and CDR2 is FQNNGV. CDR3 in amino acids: CASTRGYNEQFF. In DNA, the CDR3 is TGTGCCAGCACCAGGGGCTACAATGAGCAGTTCTTC.

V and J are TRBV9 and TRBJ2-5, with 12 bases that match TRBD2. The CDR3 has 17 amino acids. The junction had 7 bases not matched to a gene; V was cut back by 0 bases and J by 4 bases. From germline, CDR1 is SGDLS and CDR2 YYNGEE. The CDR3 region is CASSVGLASGGAETQYF. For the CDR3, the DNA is TGTGCCAGCAGCGTAGGCCTTGCTAGCGGGGGGGCAGAGACCCAGTACTTC.

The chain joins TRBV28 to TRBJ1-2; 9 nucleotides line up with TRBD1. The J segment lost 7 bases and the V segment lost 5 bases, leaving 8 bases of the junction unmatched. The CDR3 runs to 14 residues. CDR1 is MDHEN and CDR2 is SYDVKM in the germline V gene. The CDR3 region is CASSTRQGGSGYTF. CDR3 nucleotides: TGTGCCAGCAGTACGAGACAGGGGGGTAGTGGCTACACCTTC.

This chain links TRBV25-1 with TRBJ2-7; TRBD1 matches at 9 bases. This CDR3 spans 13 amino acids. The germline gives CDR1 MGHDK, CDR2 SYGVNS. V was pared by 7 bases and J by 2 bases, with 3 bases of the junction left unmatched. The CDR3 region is CASMWDRAYEQYF. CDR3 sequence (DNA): TGTGCCAGCATGTGGGACAGGGCCTACGAGCAGTACTTC.

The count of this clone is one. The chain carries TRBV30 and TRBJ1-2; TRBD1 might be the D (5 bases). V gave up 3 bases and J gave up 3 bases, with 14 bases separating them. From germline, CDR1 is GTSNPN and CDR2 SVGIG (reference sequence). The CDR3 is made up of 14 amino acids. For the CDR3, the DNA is TGTGCCTGGAGCAGGGTCCCTCGGGACTATGGCTACACCTTC. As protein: CAWSRVPRDYGYTF.

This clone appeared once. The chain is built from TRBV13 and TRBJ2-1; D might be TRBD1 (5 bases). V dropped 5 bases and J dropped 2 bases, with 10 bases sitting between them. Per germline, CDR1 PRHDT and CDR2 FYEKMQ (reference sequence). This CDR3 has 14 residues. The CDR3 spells CASSPWGTYNEQFF. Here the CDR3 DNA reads TGTGCCAGCAGCCCGTGGGGCACCTACAATGAGCAGTTCTTC.